The 9 T cell receptor beta chains listed next were all sequenced from one sample in a study of identical twins. TCRdb fed the 5' RACE reads into MiXCR, producing one record per CDR3 protein. Of 500,000 to 550,000 distinct CDR3 sequences in the sample, 20% to 25% were seen once. Separately, the same data were catalogued under a study of yellow fever vaccine responses in identical twins.

Sequenced input: CD4+ T cells sorted from blood. These receptors were obtained from a woman in her late teens or twenties in good health.

A few counts support this clonotype. The J gene is TRBJ2-1, the V gene TRBV11-2; 9 nucleotides agree with TRBD2. The V gene end was trimmed by 2 bases and the J gene end by 2 bases; junction bases not matched to a gene: 4. Germline V lookup: CDR1 SGHAT, CDR2 FQNNGV. CDR3 size: 16 residues. Here the CDR3 reads CASSLTGLAAYNEQFF. CDR3 nucleotide sequence: TGTGCCAGCAGCTTAACGGGACTAGCAGCCTACAATGAGCAGTTCTTC.

The chain couples TRBV28 to TRBJ2-7; D is unclear. Germline CDR1 is MDHEN and CDR2 is SYDVKM. This CDR3 contains 14 residues. V lost 3 bases to trimming and J lost 3 bases, with 12 bases between them. The CDR3 here is CASSFKLQIYEQYF. Here the CDR3 DNA reads TGTGCCAGCAGTTTCAAGTTACAGATCTACGAGCAGTACTTC.

There are a few counts of this clonotype. The chain links TRBV20-1 to TRBJ1-5; TRBD1 matches at 7 bases. The junction had 6 bases not matched to a gene; V was cut back by 3 bases and J by 4 bases. The CDR3 length is 14 residues. Germline V gene sequence: CDR1 DFQATT, CDR2 SNEGSKA (reference sequence). The CDR3 DNA reads TGCAGTGCTAGTAACAGGGGCCGAAATCAGCCCCAGCATTTT. It yields the protein CSASNRGRNQPQHF.

A few counts support this clonotype. V and J are TRBV12-3 or TRBV12-4 and TRBJ2-5; D unresolved. The CDR3 extends over 13 amino acids. The V end lost 7 bases, the J end lost 5 bases, and 14 bases lay between the germline ends. CDR3 nucleotides: TGTGCCAGCACCACATCAACCGCCGAGACCCAGTACTTC. This sequence encodes CASTTSTAETQYF.

In its sample, this clonotype was seen a few times. The J gene is TRBJ2-1, the V gene TRBV5-1; 7 nucleotides line up with TRBD2. The junction had 14 bases not matched to a gene; V was cut back by 4 bases and J by 7 bases. From germline, CDR1 is SGHRS and CDR2 YFSETQ. CDR3 length equals 16 residues. The CDR3 protein is CASSEPGLSLGNEQFF. The CDR3 DNA follows: TGCGCCAGCAGCGAACCGGGACTATCCCTTGGTAATGAGCAGTTCTTC. Together with reference TRBV5-1 and TRBJ2-1, the CDR3 gives the full variable domain: KAGVTQTPRYLIKTRGQQVTLSCSPISGHRSVSWYQQTPGQGLQFLFEYFSETQRNKGNFPGRFSGRQFSNSRSEMNVSTLELGDSALYLCASSEPGLSLGNEQFFGPGTRLTVL.

The rearrangement joins TRBV11-3 to TRBJ2-6; D is unclear. V was pared by 4 bases and J by 0 bases, with 7 bases between. CDR1 and CDR2 from the germline V gene are SGHNT and YENEEA. The CDR3 is 15 residues long. CDR3 DNA: TGTGCCAGCAGCTCTACTTACTCTGGGGCCAACGTCCTGACTTTC. It encodes CASSSTYSGANVLTF.

This clonotype was seen more than once but under ten times. The chain employs TRBV4-1 and TRBJ2-1; 10 bases line up with TRBD2. V lost 3 bases, J lost 1 base, and 3 bases stayed unmatched. From germline, CDR1 is MGHRA and CDR2 YSYEKL. This CDR3 has 16 residues. CDR3 coding DNA: TGCGCCAGCAGCCAGGCGGGACTAGCGTCCTACAATGAGCAGTTCTTC. Amino acid sequence: CASSQAGLASYNEQFF.

This chain uses TRBV4-1 with TRBJ2-7; 15 bases line up with TRBD2. The CDR3 has 20 amino acids. Germline V gene sequence: CDR1 MGHRA, CDR2 YSYEKL. The junction had 16 bases not matched to a gene; V was cut back by 0 bases and J by 7 bases. CDR3 in DNA: TGCGCCAGCAGCCAAGAGATTGGGGTTGGACTAGCGGGAGGGCCTAGAGAGCAGTACTTC. Its translation is CASSQEIGVGLAGGPREQYF.

This clonotype was counted a few times. The CDR3, as DNA: TGCGCCAGCAGCGCGCAGGGGCCCTTCTACAATGAGCAGTTCTTC. This translates into CASSAQGPFYNEQFF. V is TRBV10-2 and J is TRBJ2-1, with a possible D match to TRBD1 (6 bases). Germline loops: CDR1 WSHSY, CDR2 SAAADI. V shed 6 bases and J shed 3 bases, with 15 bases lying between them. The CDR3 extends over 15 amino acids.